The 18 T cell receptor beta chains listed next were all sequenced from one sample in a study of cytomegalovirus exposure and HLA in healthy donors. PCR primers comprised 60 Vbeta and 13 Jbeta primers. Assay: immunoSEQ multiplex PCR; the TCRdb copy retains only in-frame clones and omits some. The profile shows about 190,000 clones, around 80% of them singletons. The sample comprised PBMCs. The receptor set was obtained from a woman aged 18-30 years in good health and CMV-seropositive.

The rearrangement joins TRBV6-5 to TRBJ1-2; a possible D gene is TRBD1 (5 bases). V lost 4 bases to trimming and J lost 4 bases, with 13 bases between them. The CDR3 totals 14 residues. Germline lookup yields CDR1 MNHEY and CDR2 SVGAGI. The CDR3: CASSLQVEGYGYTF. CDR3 sequence (DNA): TGTGCCAGCAGTTTACAGGTGGAGGGCTATGGCTACACCTTC.

CDR3 amino acids: CASRLNGGGLLVETQYF. The CDR3 DNA sequence: TGTGCCAGTAGACTGAATGGGGGGGGCCTTCTCGTGGAGACCCAGTACTTC. The chain uses TRBV2 and TRBJ2-5; D may be TRBD2 (7 bases). Trimming pared 9 bases from V and 5 bases from J, leaving 28 bases between. This CDR3 is built from 17 residues. Per germline, CDR1 SNHLY and CDR2 FYNNEI.

The chain uses TRBV18 and TRBJ1-6, with 9 nucleotides matching TRBD1. Trimming removed 4 bases from V and 11 bases from J; junction bases left unmatched: 6. The germline CDR1 and CDR2 sequences are KGHSH and LQKENI. The CDR3 totals 14 residues. CDR3 nucleotide sequence: TGTGCCAGCTCACAGGGACAGGGCCAAGCACCCCTCCACTTT. This gives the protein CASSQGQGQAPLHF.

The gene calls are TRBV19 and TRBJ2-5; the D gene is possibly TRBD1 (5 bases). CDR1 is LNHDA, CDR2 SQIVND, per germline (reference sequence). The CDR3 extends over 13 amino acids. V lost 6 bases, J lost 2 bases, and 10 bases lay in between. CDR3: CASRTGSQETQYF. In DNA, the CDR3 is TGTGCCAGTAGAACAGGTTCGCAAGAGACCCAGTACTTC. The entire variable domain, with the rest obtained from reference TRBV19 and TRBJ2-5, is as follows: DGGITQSPKYLFRKEGQNVTLSCEQNLNHDAMYWYRQDPGQGLRLIYYSQIVNDFQKGDIAEGYSVSREKKESFPLTVTSAQKNPTAFYLCASRTGSQETQYFGPGTRLLVL.

The V call is TRBV5-1, the J call TRBJ2-3; D may be TRBD2 (6 bases). Trimming cost V 6 bases and J 4 bases, with 12 bases left between them. Looked up from germline, CDR1 is SGHRS and CDR2 is YFSETQ. The CDR3 sequence is 13 residues long. CDR3 sequence: CASMPGGADTQYF. CDR3 DNA: TGCGCCAGCATGCCCGGGGGAGCAGATACGCAGTATTTT.

V gene TRBV2 combines with J gene TRBJ2-6, with D hard to call. The CDR3 consists of 15 residues. Germline V lookup: CDR1 SNHLY, CDR2 FYNNEI. The germline V and J ends were trimmed by 7 bases and 1 base, with 11 bases remaining between them. The CDR3 nucleotides are TGTGCCAGCATCGGTTTCACTTCTGGGGCCAACGTCCTGACTTTC. Residues: CASIGFTSGANVLTF. Supplemented by reference TRBV2 and TRBJ2-6, the full variable domain reads EPEVTQTPSHQVTQMGQEVILRCVPISNHLYFYWYRQILGQKVEFLVSFYNNEISEKSEIFDDQFSVERPDGSNFTLKIRSTKLEDSAMYFCASIGFTSGANVLTFGAGSRLTVL.

The chain recombines TRBV29-1 with TRBJ2-2, with D tentatively TRBD1 (5 bases). Looked up from germline, CDR1 is SQVTM and CDR2 is ANQGSEA. V lost 2 bases, J lost 2 bases, and 9 bases lay in between. There are 14 residues in the CDR3. CDR3 DNA: TGCAGCGTTGAAATAGGGGCCAACACCGGGGAGCTGTTTTTT. Residues: CSVEIGANTGELFF.

This sequence joins TRBV5-4 and TRBJ1-2; 9 nucleotides match TRBD1. Germline V lookup: CDR1 SGHNT, CDR2 YYREEE (reference sequence). The CDR3 covers 16 residues. V lost 4 bases and J lost 8; bases outside the gene matches: 15. CDR3 protein: CASSPGGQGGGRGYTF. The CDR3 DNA is TGTGCCAGCAGCCCGGGGGGACAGGGAGGAGGAAGAGGCTACACCTTC. Filled out from reference TRBV5-4 and TRBJ1-2, the complete variable domain reads ETGVTQSPTHLIKTRGQQVTLRCSSQSGHNTVSWYQQALGQGPQFIFQYYREEENGRGNFPPRFSGLQFPNYSSELNVNALELDDSALYLCASSPGGQGGGRGYTFGSGTRLTVV.

The chain carries TRBV6-1 and TRBJ1-2; 8 bases line up with TRBD1. With V trimmed by 3 bases and J by 4 bases, 10 bases remained unmatched. CDR1 MNHNS and CDR2 SASEGT come from the germline V gene. The CDR3 covers 16 residues. This CDR3 reads CASSDRQGARGYGYTF. In DNA form, the CDR3 reads TGTGCCAGCAGTGATAGGCAGGGGGCGCGAGGCTATGGCTACACCTTC.

V gene TRBV5-1 combines with J gene TRBJ1-4; 11 bases map to TRBD1. The J segment lost 10 bases and the V segment lost 4 bases, leaving 6 bases of the junction unmatched. CDR1 and CDR2 from the germline V gene are SGHRS and YFSETQ. This CDR3 spans 14 amino acids. CDR3 loop: CASSLGQGAGKLFF. The CDR3 DNA is TGCGCCAGCAGCCTTGGACAGGGGGCAGGAAAACTGTTTTTT.

This clone came up once. The V and J genes are TRBV4-1 and TRBJ1-4; 7 bases align to TRBD1. The germline V gene encodes CDR1 MGHRA and CDR2 YSYEKL. The V gene end was trimmed by 6 bases and the J gene end by 0 bases; junction bases not matched to a gene: 7. The CDR3 sequence is 16 residues long. The CDR3 region has the DNA TGCGCCAGCAGGTTACAGGGGCAGTCAACTAATGAAAAACTGTTTTTT. It is translated as CASRLQGQSTNEKLFF.

The CDR3 region has the DNA TGTGCCAGCAGCCGGACAGGGAATCCCTACGAGCAGTACTTC. Amino acid sequence: CASSRTGNPYEQYF. The J gene is TRBJ2-7, the V gene TRBV7-9; TRBD1 matches 8 bases. With 5 bases clipped from V and 2 bases from J, the junction kept 5 bases outside the gene matches. CDR3 length: 14 residues. Germline V CDR1 and CDR2: SEHNR, FQNEAQ (reference sequence).

The rearrangement links TRBV29-1 to TRBJ1-1; maybe TRBD1 (6 bases). CDR1 and CDR2 (germline): SQVTM, ANQGSEA. Trimming shortened V by 7 bases and J by 3 bases, and 18 bases separated the two germline ends. The CDR3 is 14 residues long. CDR3 nucleotides: TGCAGCGCACTGACAGGCTCCCAGGACACTGAAGCTTTCTTT. The encoded protein is CSALTGSQDTEAFF.

The chain links TRBV5-6 to TRBJ2-1; 8 bases agree with TRBD2. Per the germline V gene, CDR1 is SGHDT and CDR2 is YYEEEE. V lost 1 base and J lost 7; bases outside the gene matches: 7. The CDR3 contains 15 residues. The CDR3 here is CASSLTSGGFNEQFF. In DNA form, the CDR3 reads TGTGCCAGCAGCTTGACCAGCGGGGGATTTAATGAGCAGTTCTTC.

The chain links TRBV5-4 to TRBJ2-3; no clear D. Germline-derived CDR1 and CDR2 are SGHNT and YYREEE (reference sequence). V gave up 2 bases and J gave up 8 bases, with 12 bases separating them. The CDR3 extends over 13 amino acids. CDR3 in DNA: TGTGCCAGCAGCTTCGCCCCCCCCGGTACGCAGTATTTT. Residues: CASSFAPPGTQYF.

On this clone itself: The identical CDR3 is also encoded by other nucleotide sequences in the sample. The V gene is TRBV19, the J gene TRBJ1-5; unclear D gene. This CDR3 has 14 amino acids. Germline values: CDR1 LNHDA, CDR2 SQIVND (reference sequence). The V gene lost 1 base and the J gene lost 4 bases, with 8 bases spanning the gap. CDR3 bases: TGTGCCAGTAGTATAGTATCCGGGAATCAGCCCCAGCATTTT. Translating gives CASSIVSGNQPQHF.

This chain links TRBV6-6 with TRBJ2-5; no firm D call. CDR3 length: 11 residues. V dropped 5 bases and J dropped 2 bases, with 3 bases sitting between them. Germline values: CDR1 MNHNY, CDR2 SVGAGI (reference sequence). CDR3 nucleotides: TGTGCCAGCAGTCTTCAAGAGACCCAGTACTTC. This encodes CASSLQETQYF.

This clone appeared once. The genes are TRBV9 and TRBJ2-7, with 9 bases that match TRBD1. This CDR3 is built from 16 residues. Germline-derived CDR1 and CDR2 are SGDLS and YYNGEE. V lost 0 bases and J lost 2; bases outside the gene matches: 6. The CDR3 reads CASSVGGQGVPYEQYF. The CDR3 bases are TGTGCCAGCAGCGTAGGGGGACAGGGTGTCCCCTACGAGCAGTACTTC.